One sample yielded the 19 T cell receptor beta chains listed below, sequenced in a study of cytomegalovirus exposure and HLA in healthy donors. TCRdb's copy holds only in-frame clones and misses some; the assay was immunoSEQ multiplex PCR. Found here are about 56,000 clones, about 92% of them singletons; the top ten hold 1.7%. Sequenced input: PBMCs. These receptors came from a woman between 18 and 29 years old in good health and CMV-seropositive.

The CDR3 DNA is TGTGCCAGCGGTTCAGGGATAGCCACTGAAGCTTTCTTT. It translates to CASGSGIATEAFF. This chain joins TRBV27 and TRBJ1-1; the D gene is possibly TRBD1 (5 bases). From germline, CDR1 is MNHEY and CDR2 SMNVEV (reference sequence). The CDR3 is 13 residues long. V dropped 8 bases and J dropped 4 bases, with 14 bases sitting between them.

The chain links TRBV5-5 to TRBJ1-2; the match to TRBD1 covers 7 bases. V lost 4 bases and J lost 7; bases outside the gene matches: 4. The CDR3 consists of 12 residues. The V gene's germline CDR1 is SGHKS and CDR2 YYEKEE (reference sequence). The CDR3 DNA follows: TGTGCCAGCAGCGCCCGGACAGGTGGCTACACCTTC. It yields the protein CASSARTGGYTF.

The chain has TRBV6-5 and TRBJ1-5, with unresolved D. Per the germline V gene, CDR1 is MNHEY and CDR2 is SVGAGI. The ends were cut back, 5 bases at V and 6 bases at J, with 11 bases in the middle. The CDR3 runs 13 residues. The CDR3 DNA reads as TGTGCCAGCAGTACGGGGATAAGTCAGCCCCAGCATTTT. This codes for CASSTGISQPQHF.

The chain joins TRBV19 to TRBJ1-4; D gene ambiguous. The CDR3 covers 15 residues. Per germline, CDR1 LNHDA and CDR2 SQIVND (reference sequence). Between the trimmed V and J ends, which lost 0 bases and 1 base, there was a span of 6 bases. CDR3 sequence reads: CASSIDLVTNEKLFF. In nucleotides, the CDR3 is TGTGCCAGTAGTATAGATCTTGTAACTAATGAAAAACTGTTTTTT.

The chain carries TRBV18 and TRBJ1-2; D ambiguous. The CDR3 loop spans 15 amino acids. Trimming cost V 0 bases and J 1 base, with 9 bases left between them. CDR1 is KGHSH and CDR2 is LQKENI in the germline V gene. Here the CDR3 DNA reads TGTGCCAGCTCACCACCGGCCAGTTATAACTATGGCTACACCTTC. Amino acid sequence: CASSPPASYNYGYTF. Drawing the rest from reference TRBV18 and TRBJ1-2, the complete variable domain is NAGVMQNPRHLVRRRGQEARLRCSPMKGHSHVYWYRQLPEEGLKFMVYLQKENIIDESGMPKERFSAEFPKEGPSILRIQQVVRGDSAAYFCASSPPASYNYGYTFGSGTRLTVV.

V and J are TRBV7-9 and TRBJ1-1; 9 bases are shared with TRBD1. Germline CDR1 reads SEHNR; CDR2 reads FQNEAQ (reference sequence). The CDR3 totals 11 residues. The CDR3 sequence is CAERTGVEAFF. Here the CDR3 DNA reads TGTGCAGAAAGGACAGGGGTTGAGGCTTTCTTT. The full variable domain, with the rest looked up from reference TRBV7-9 and TRBJ1-1, is DTGVSQNPRHKITKRGQNVTFRCDPISEHNRLYWYRQTLGQGPEFLTYFQNEAQLEKSRLLSDRFSAERPKGSFSTLEIQRTEQGDSAMYLCAERTGVEAFFGQGTRLTVV.

J is TRBJ2-3 and V is TRBV7-8; TRBD1 agrees at 7 bases. Germline V gives CDR1 SGHVS, CDR2 FQNEAQ. CDR3 length: 18 residues. The ends lost 5 bases at V and 2 bases at J; junction bases unmatched: 16. DNA of the CDR3: TGTGCCAGCAGCCCTCACGTAGGGGGCCACTTCAACACAGATACGCAGTATTTT. It yields the protein CASSPHVGGHFNTDTQYF.

The genes are TRBV30 and TRBJ1-3; D is undetermined. This CDR3 has 15 amino acids. The germline gives CDR1 GTSNPN, CDR2 SVGIG (reference sequence). With 2 bases removed from V and 0 bases from J, the gap between germline ends came to 11 bases. CDR3 nucleotides: TGTGCCTGGAGTCCCTCCCTGAGCTCTGGAAACACCATATATTTT. Amino acids: CAWSPSLSSGNTIYF.

The CDR3 spells CASSAPGSSGGSYNEQFF. In DNA, the CDR3 is TGTGCCAGCAGCGCCCCCGGTAGTAGCGGGGGATCCTACAATGAGCAGTTCTTC. This chain uses TRBV9 with TRBJ2-1; 9 positions match TRBD2. Germline trimming cut 3 bases from V and 1 base from J; bases unmatched to any gene: 11. CDR1 is SGDLS and CDR2 is YYNGEE in the germline V gene. The CDR3 totals 18 residues. Full variable domain (rest looked up from reference TRBV9 and TRBJ2-1): DSGVTQTPKHLITATGQRVTLRCSPRSGDLSVYWYQQSLDQGLQFLIQYYNGEERAKGNILERFSAQQFPDLHSELNLSSLELGDSALYFCASSAPGSSGGSYNEQFFGPGTRLTVL.

J is TRBJ2-7 and V is TRBV4-3, with D possibly being TRBD1 (6 bases). V lost 0 bases and J 6 bases, leaving 15 bases between the germline ends. CDR1 and CDR2 from the germline V gene are LGHNA and YSLEER. The CDR3 is 15 amino acids. The CDR3 coding sequence is TGCGCCAGCAGCCAAGATTATTTAATCAGGGGCGAGCAGTACTTC. This encodes CASSQDYLIRGEQYF.

The gene calls are TRBV5-1 and TRBJ1-1; 9 bases are shared with TRBD1. The CDR3 has 16 amino acids. Losses at the gene ends were 3 bases for V and 3 bases for J; bases not matched to a gene: 9. From germline, CDR1 is SGHRS and CDR2 YFSETQ. The CDR3 here is CASSSSHRGRDTEAFF. The DNA of the CDR3 is TGCGCCAGCAGCTCATCCCACAGGGGGCGAGACACTGAAGCTTTCTTT.

The chain uses TRBV7-3 and TRBJ1-1, with D maybe TRBD1 (6 bases). Trimming took 6 bases from V and 10 from J, leaving 18 bases between them. Germline values: CDR1 SGHTA, CDR2 FQGTGA. The CDR3 is made up of 13 amino acids. CDR3 sequence reads: CASRGTPSEGAFF. The CDR3 DNA sequence: TGTGCCAGCAGGGGGACACCCAGCGAGGGAGCTTTCTTT.

This clone was observed once. This chain links TRBV7-2 with TRBJ2-1, with 7 bases fitting TRBD2. This CDR3 spans 15 amino acids. V shed 5 bases and J 7 bases; nucleotides not matched to a gene: 11. From germline, CDR1 is SGHTA and CDR2 FQGNSA. CDR3 in DNA: TGTGCCAGCAGCCGCCAGTGGGGGGGTTCGAATGAGCAGTTCTTC. It is translated as CASSRQWGGSNEQFF.

The V call is TRBV7-2, the J call TRBJ2-7, with 7 bases identical to TRBD1. In germline, CDR1 is SGHTA, CDR2 FQGNSA. V lost 9 bases, J lost 6 bases, and 8 bases stayed unmatched. The CDR3 has 12 residues. The CDR3 protein is CASAPGQTEQYF. In nucleotides, the CDR3 is TGTGCCAGTGCCCCGGGACAGACCGAGCAGTACTTC.

This chain joins TRBV19 and TRBJ2-7; a possible D gene is TRBD1 (5 bases). With 5 bases removed from V and 3 bases from J, the gap between germline ends came to 11 bases. CDR1 and CDR2 (germline): LNHDA, SQIVND (reference sequence). The length of the CDR3 is 13 residues. The CDR3 DNA reads as TGTGCCAGTAGTGAAGACAGTAACTACGAGCAGTACTTC. Translation: CASSEDSNYEQYF.

The V call is TRBV19, the J call TRBJ2-3, with D possibly matching TRBD2 (5 bases). The ends were cut back, 3 bases at V and 6 bases at J, with 10 bases in the middle. Germline lookup yields CDR1 LNHDA and CDR2 SQIVND (reference sequence). This CDR3 has 13 amino acids. CDR3 region: CASSIGLSDTQYF. The CDR3 DNA is TGTGCCAGTAGTATTGGACTGTCCGATACGCAGTATTTT.

The rearrangement links TRBV2 to TRBJ2-2, with TRBD2 identical over 14 bases. This CDR3 has 18 residues. Germline CDR1 is SNHLY and CDR2 is FYNNEI. The V segment lost 5 bases and the J segment 8 bases; nucleotides outside the gene matches: 13. In DNA, the CDR3 is TGTGCCAGCAGTTACCCCAAAGGGACTAGCGGGGGAGTTGGGGAGCTGTTTTTT. Its translation is CASSYPKGTSGGVGELFF.

The chain carries TRBV4-3 and TRBJ1-2, with D unresolved. Trimming took off 0 bases at V and 4 bases at J, with 12 bases between the two ends. This CDR3 spans 15 amino acids. The V gene's germline CDR1 is LGHNA and CDR2 YSLEER. The CDR3: CASSQDSGGSYGYTF. The CDR3 DNA sequence: TGCGCCAGCAGCCAAGACTCGGGAGGTTCCTATGGCTACACCTTC.

The chain recombines TRBV5-5 with TRBJ2-3; 7 nucleotides align to TRBD2. The germline gives CDR1 SGHKS, CDR2 YYEKEE (reference sequence). The CDR3 has 15 amino acids. Trimming took 4 bases from V and 3 from J; bases not matched to a gene: 8. DNA for the CDR3: TGTGCCAGCAGCCGGCTGGGAGGGCGGACAGATACGCAGTATTTT. The encoded protein is CASSRLGGRTDTQYF.